The 19 T cell receptor beta chains below were found in one sample sequenced in a study of blood T cell repertoires in COVID-19. The method was immunoSEQ multiplex PCR; TCRdb's version includes in-frame clones alone and lacks a portion of them. Here the sample spans approximately 99,000 clones, around 83% being singletons. Sequenced: peripheral blood. The receptor set was obtained from a woman in her 70s with acute or convalescent COVID-19.

The genes are TRBV6-6 and TRBJ2-1; TRBD2 is a possible D gene (6 bases). The CDR3 runs to 14 residues. With 8 bases removed from V and 7 bases from J, the gap between germline ends came to 18 bases. Germline V gene sequence: CDR1 MNHNY, CDR2 SVGAGI (reference sequence). The CDR3 reads CASGPSAGYNEQFF. The CDR3 nucleotides read TGTGCCAGCGGTCCTAGCGCCGGGTATAATGAGCAGTTCTTC.

V and J are TRBV3-1 (or the pseudogene TRBV3-2) and TRBJ2-5; 9 bases match TRBD1. Germline CDR1 LGHDT, CDR2 YNNKEL (reference sequence). V shed 2 bases and J 5 bases; nucleotides not matched to a gene: 9. The CDR3 is made up of 16 amino acids. CDR3 sequence (DNA): TGTGCCAGCAGCCAACCCCTACAGGGGGCTATGGAGACCCAGTACTTC. Protein product: CASSQPLQGAMETQYF.

The genes are TRBV18 and TRBJ1-1; D unresolved. The V gene lost 3 bases and the J gene lost 2 bases, with 10 bases spanning the gap. The CDR3 has 14 amino acids. The germline V gene encodes CDR1 KGHSH and CDR2 LQKENI. This chain's CDR3 is CASSPRVENTEAFF. The CDR3, as DNA: TGTGCCAGCTCACCGAGGGTCGAAAACACTGAAGCTTTCTTT.

The chain has TRBV3-1 (or the pseudogene TRBV3-2) and TRBJ1-6; the D gene is possibly TRBD1 (5 bases). Germline CDR1 and CDR2: LGHDT and YNNKEL (reference sequence). Trimming removed 3 bases at V and 4 bases at J, with 13 bases between. This CDR3 has 16 residues. The CDR3: CASSQLQATYNSPLHF. In DNA, the CDR3 is TGTGCCAGCAGCCAGTTACAGGCCACATATAATTCACCCCTCCACTTT.

This clone has only one observation. The chain is built from TRBV7-2 and TRBJ1-1, with D uncertain. The V and J ends lost 1 base and 2 bases respectively, with 5 bases between them. Germline V CDR1 and CDR2: SGHTA, FQGNSA. CDR3 size: 13 residues. The CDR3 DNA reads TGTGCCAGCAGCTTAGGGCAAAACACTGAAGCTTTCTTT. Amino acid sequence: CASSLGQNTEAFF.

The chain joins TRBV5-8 to TRBJ1-1; D is uncertain. The CDR3 extends over 11 amino acids. V lost 1 base, J lost 8 bases, and 6 bases lay in between. CDR1 is SGHTS and CDR2 is YDEGEE in the germline V gene. This CDR3 reads CASSLLAEAFF. As DNA, the CDR3 is TGTGCCAGCAGCTTGTTAGCAGAAGCTTTCTTT.

This sequence joins TRBV4-1 and TRBJ1-5, with 8 positions matching TRBD1. V shed 4 bases and J 4 bases; nucleotides not matched to a gene: 6. CDR1 MGHRA and CDR2 YSYEKL come from the germline V gene. The CDR3 contains 15 residues. CDR3 in DNA: TGCGCCAGCAGCCGAGGACAGGGCCCGAATCAGCCCCAGCATTTT. It codes for CASSRGQGPNQPQHF.

The V and J genes are TRBV18 and TRBJ2-7; 7 bases line up with TRBD2. CDR1 and CDR2 from the germline V gene are KGHSH and LQKENI. The CDR3 is 15 residues long. Unmatched junction bases numbered 5, after V lost 3 bases and J lost 0 bases. CDR3 nucleotides: TGTGCCAGCTCACCGGGGAGGGCGAGCTCCTACGAGCAGTACGTC. Translated, it gives CASSPGRASSYEQYV.

The CDR3: CASRKRGTDQHF. As DNA, the CDR3 is TGTGCCAGCAGAAAAAGGGGAACAGACCAGCATTTT. The rearrangement links TRBV7-9 to TRBJ1-5; possibly TRBD1 for D (5 bases). The germline CDR1 and CDR2 sequences are SEHNR and FQNEAQ (reference sequence). The CDR3 covers 12 residues. V was clipped by 6 bases and J by 12 bases, with 15 bases between them.

In DNA, the CDR3 is TGTGCCAGCAGCTTAAAGCCGGGACAGGGGGCGCGGGAGCTGTTTTTT. It translates to CASSLKPGQGARELFF. The V call is TRBV7-3, the J call TRBJ2-2; 12 positions match TRBD1. Trimming cost V 1 base and J 9 bases; bases outside gene matches: 6. This CDR3 spans 16 amino acids. Germline V gives CDR1 SGHTA, CDR2 FQGTGA. Supplemented by reference TRBV7-3 and TRBJ2-2, the full variable domain reads GAGVSQTPSNKVTEKGKYVELRCDPISGHTALYWYRQSLGQGPEFLIYFQGTGAADDSGLPNDRFFAVRPEGSVSTLKIQRTERGDSAVYLCASSLKPGQGARELFFGEGSRLTVL.

V usage is TRBV7-9 and J usage is TRBJ1-2; D is unresolved. CDR3 size: 15 residues. Germline V CDR1 and CDR2: SEHNR, FQNEAQ (reference sequence). V was pared by 6 bases and J by 0 bases, with 14 bases between. The CDR3 DNA reads as TGTGCCAGCAGTATAAACATTGTTTCTAACTATGGCTACACCTTC. This encodes CASSINIVSNYGYTF.

This clone was recorded once. The chain couples TRBV29-1 to TRBJ2-3, with D maybe TRBD2 (7 bases). This CDR3 spans 15 amino acids. CDR1 is SQVTM and CDR2 is ANQGSEA in the germline V gene. Trimming cost V 3 bases and J 8 bases, with 21 bases left between them. The CDR3 sequence is CSVDPGGGRSSTQYF. CDR3 coding DNA: TGCAGCGTTGATCCTGGGGGGGGCCGTTCTAGTACGCAGTATTTT.

The gene calls are TRBV6-5 and TRBJ1-1, with D hard to call. The V gene's germline CDR1 is MNHEY and CDR2 SVGAGI. The V and J ends lost 10 bases and 3 bases respectively, with 18 bases between them. The CDR3 sequence is 14 residues long. CDR3 sequence (DNA): TGTGCCACCCTTGTCTCAGTCACCTACACTGAAGCTTTCTTT. Residues: CATLVSVTYTEAFF.

The chain is built from TRBV12-5 and TRBJ1-1; tentatively, D is TRBD1 (6 bases). With 1 base removed from V and 0 bases from J, the gap between germline ends came to 15 bases. The CDR3 length is 17 residues. Per the germline V gene, CDR1 is LGHNT and CDR2 is FRNRAP. CDR3 protein: CASGLAFLGAMNTEAFF. The CDR3 bases are TGTGCTAGTGGTTTGGCTTTCCTGGGGGCGATGAACACTGAAGCTTTCTTT.

The chain carries TRBV6-5 and TRBJ1-2; TRBD1 aligns across 8 bases. The V gene's germline CDR1 is MNHEY and CDR2 SVGAGI. The CDR3 is made up of 14 amino acids. V trimming: 7 bases; J trimming: 5 bases; junction bases outside the gene matches: 9. The CDR3, as DNA: TGTGCCAGCACCACAGGGGGGGTTCCATATGGCTACACCTTC. Translation gives CASTTGGVPYGYTF.

This clone was recorded only once. The J gene is TRBJ2-1, the V gene TRBV25-1; TRBD2 matches at 9 bases. With 11 bases clipped from V and 0 bases from J, the junction kept 5 bases outside the gene matches. Germline CDR1 is MGHDK and CDR2 is SYGVNS. This CDR3 spans 14 amino acids. CDR3 coding DNA: TGTGCCGTGGGGCGGGGGGGCTCCTACAATGAGCAGTTCTTC. It yields the protein CAVGRGGSYNEQFF.

This clone has only one observation. The chain recombines TRBV3-1 (or the pseudogene TRBV3-2) with TRBJ1-1, with D tentatively TRBD1 (6 bases). V shed 7 bases and J shed 7 bases, with 13 bases lying between them. Germline CDR1 is LGHDT and CDR2 is YNNKEL (reference sequence). The CDR3 totals 12 residues. This CDR3 reads CASNDLRGEAFF. In DNA, the CDR3 is TGTGCCAGCAACGATCTCAGGGGTGAAGCTTTCTTT.

The chain joins TRBV6-6 to TRBJ1-5; 11 bases match TRBD1. This CDR3 spans 15 amino acids. The V gene end was trimmed by 5 bases and the J gene end by 7 bases; junction bases not matched to a gene: 7. Germline V gene data show CDR1 as MNHNY and CDR2 as SVGAGI (reference sequence). DNA of the CDR3: TGTGCCAGCAGTCACGGACAGGGGGCTGGACAGCCCCAGCATTTT. It encodes CASSHGQGAGQPQHF.

This chain links TRBV2 with TRBJ2-1, with 8 bases lining up with TRBD1. The CDR3 runs to 15 residues. CDR1 is SNHLY and CDR2 is FYNNEI in the germline V gene. V lost 4 bases and J lost 1; bases outside the gene matches: 3. CDR3 nucleotide sequence: TGTGCCAGCAGTGGAGACAGGGGATCCTACAATGAGCAGTTCTTC. Translated, it gives CASSGDRGSYNEQFF.